Shown below are 21 T cell receptor beta chains from a single sample sequenced in a study of PD-1 and CTLA-4 blockade in melanoma. Assay used: immunoSEQ multiplex PCR; TCRdb lists only in-frame clones, some missing. The sample consists of about 28,000 clones, roughly 91% of them appearing once. Sample: CD8+ T cells from peripheral blood, taken before anti-PD-1 treatment. These receptor sequences come from a human donor with melanoma.

The genes are TRBV27 and TRBJ2-1; weak D call: TRBD2 (5 bases). Trimming shortened V by 0 bases and J by 0 bases, and 9 bases separated the two germline ends. The V gene's germline CDR1 is MNHEY and CDR2 SMNVEV (reference sequence). There are 16 residues in the CDR3. The chain's CDR3 is CASSLSEESSYNEQFF. For the CDR3, the DNA is TGTGCCAGCAGTTTATCGGAGGAAAGCTCCTACAATGAGCAGTTCTTC.

This rearrangement joins TRBV5-1 to TRBJ2-3; D call uncertain. CDR3 size: 13 residues. V lost 2 bases, J lost 0 bases, and 4 bases lay in between. CDR1 and CDR2 (germline): SGHRS, YFSETQ. The chain's CDR3 is CASSFVSTDTQYF. The DNA for the CDR3 is TGCGCCAGCAGCTTTGTGAGCACAGATACGCAGTATTTT.

The chain has TRBV4-1 and TRBJ1-1, with D maybe TRBD1 (5 bases). Looked up from germline, CDR1 is MGHRA and CDR2 is YSYEKL. The CDR3 contains 13 residues. V lost 2 bases and J lost 1, with 5 bases in between. The CDR3 spells CASSQTGNTEAFF. Written as DNA, the CDR3 is TGCGCCAGCAGCCAAACAGGGAACACTGAAGCTTTCTTT.

The chain has TRBV29-1 and TRBJ1-1; no firm D call. The CDR3 has 16 residues. V shed 0 bases and J shed 3 bases, with 17 bases lying between them. Germline CDR1 is SQVTM and CDR2 is ANQGSEA. The CDR3 nucleotides read TGCAGCGTTGAAGATCGGGAGGGCAGGAGCGACACTGAAGCTTTCTTT. The encoded protein is CSVEDREGRSDTEAFF.

The CDR3 loop is CASSSRQGITYEQYF. The CDR3 DNA sequence: TGTGCCAGCAGCTCGCGACAGGGGATCACCTACGAGCAGTACTTC. The chain combines TRBV5-4 with TRBJ2-7, with 8 bases that match TRBD1. Germline lookup yields CDR1 SGHNT and CDR2 YYREEE (reference sequence). Trimming took 3 bases from V and 2 from J; bases not matched to a gene: 7. The CDR3 runs 15 residues.

The V gene is TRBV15, the J gene TRBJ2-7; 8 nucleotides line up with TRBD1. The CDR3 contains 15 residues. Per germline, CDR1 LNHNV and CDR2 YYDKDF (reference sequence). With 4 bases clipped from V and 4 bases from J, the junction kept 9 bases outside the gene matches. The CDR3, as DNA: TGTGCCACCAGCAACTACAGGGGGAGTGGGTACGAGCAGTACTTC. Translated: CATSNYRGSGYEQYF.

This clone was seen more than once but under ten times. This rearrangement joins TRBV5-4 to TRBJ1-6, with D unclear. Trimming took 0 bases from V and 5 from J, leaving 9 bases between them. Germline loops: CDR1 SGHNT, CDR2 YYREEE (reference sequence). The CDR3 totals 15 residues. The CDR3, as DNA: TGTGCCAGCAGCTTGGGTGCCGAGGATAATTCACCCCTCCACTTT. Translation gives CASSLGAEDNSPLHF.

This chain links TRBV5-5 with TRBJ1-1; 7 positions match TRBD1. The CDR3 has 13 amino acids. Germline CDR1 is SGHKS and CDR2 is YYEKEE (reference sequence). Trimming cost V 0 bases and J 4 bases; bases outside gene matches: 0. The CDR3 region has the DNA TGTGCCAGCAGCTTGGACAGGGGCACTGAAGCTTTCTTT. It is translated as CASSLDRGTEAFF.

The chain's CDR3 is CASSSGEGVEQFF. The CDR3, as DNA: TGTGCCAGCAGCTCTGGGGAGGGGGTTGAGCAGTTCTTC. The chain joins TRBV5-4 to TRBJ2-1; D is possibly TRBD2 (7 bases). Trimming removed 3 bases at V and 9 bases at J, with 13 bases between. Germline lookup yields CDR1 SGHNT and CDR2 YYREEE (reference sequence). CDR3 length: 13 amino acids.

The genes are TRBV27 and TRBJ2-2; 8 positions agree with TRBD1. The trim removed 4 bases at V and 3 bases at J, leaving 4 bases unmatched. Per germline, CDR1 MNHEY and CDR2 SMNVEV (reference sequence). The CDR3 spans 15 residues. Here the CDR3 DNA reads TGTGCCAGCAGTTCCAGACAGGGGTACACCGGGGAGCTGTTTTTT. The encoded protein is CASSSRQGYTGELFF.

This clone has just a few counts. V and J are TRBV15 and TRBJ2-3, with D hard to call. There are 14 residues in the CDR3. Trimming stripped 0 bases from V and 3 bases from J, with 7 bases between. Germline values: CDR1 LNHNV, CDR2 YYDKDF (reference sequence). CDR3 DNA sequence: TGTGCCACCAGCAGAGATGGGGTAACAGATACGCAGTATTTT. It translates to CATSRDGVTDTQYF.

V gene TRBV7-9 combines with J gene TRBJ2-5; D might be TRBD1 or TRBD2, each matching 5 bases. The CDR3 consists of 16 residues. V lost 1 base and J 3 bases, leaving 15 bases between the germline ends. Germline CDR1 is SEHNR and CDR2 is FQNEAQ (reference sequence). CDR3 region: CASSLVQGPTKETQYF. Written as DNA, the CDR3 is TGTGCCAGCAGCTTAGTCCAGGGACCTACGAAAGAGACCCAGTACTTC.

V is TRBV5-5 and J is TRBJ2-1; weak D call: TRBD2 (5 bases). Germline V gene lookup returns CDR1 SGHKS and CDR2 YYEKEE (reference sequence). V dropped 0 bases and J dropped 0 bases, with 7 bases sitting between them. CDR3 length equals 15 residues. CDR3 nucleotides: TGTGCCAGCAGCTTGGTTGCGGGCTCCTACAATGAGCAGTTCTTC. It translates to CASSLVAGSYNEQFF.

J is TRBJ2-1 and V is TRBV19, with 8 bases aligning to TRBD2. The trim removed 1 base at V and 5 bases at J, leaving 4 bases unmatched. CDR3 length: 15 residues. Germline V gene lookup returns CDR1 LNHDA and CDR2 SQIVND (reference sequence). The CDR3 loop reads CASSIGSGNNNEQFF. As DNA, the CDR3 is TGTGCCAGTAGTATAGGTAGCGGGAATAACAATGAGCAGTTCTTC.

The chain links TRBV7-2 to TRBJ2-1; maybe TRBD1 (6 bases). Germline V lookup: CDR1 SGHTA, CDR2 FQGNSA. Trimming removed 2 bases from V and 8 bases from J, with 19 bases in between. The CDR3 runs to 16 residues. DNA of the CDR3: TGTGCCAGCAGCTTAACACCGGGCCTCAGGGGCGATGAGCAGTTCTTC. It specifies CASSLTPGLRGDEQFF.

In the case of this clone: The identical CDR3 is also encoded by other nucleotide sequences in the sample. The chain combines TRBV10-2 with TRBJ2-3, with unresolved D. V dropped 0 bases and J dropped 3 bases, with 4 bases sitting between them. The germline CDR1 and CDR2 sequences are WSHSY and SAAADI. The CDR3 spans 13 residues. DNA for the CDR3: TGCGCCAGCAGTGAGTCAAGGACAGATACGCAGTATTTT. Its translation: CASSESRTDTQYF.

The chain carries TRBV28 and TRBJ2-1, with 11 nucleotides matching TRBD1. V lost 4 bases to trimming and J lost 15 bases; unmatched junction nucleotides: 11. In germline, CDR1 is MDHEN, CDR2 SYDVKM. The CDR3 covers 14 residues. This chain's CDR3 is CASSSGQGVRGLFF. In DNA form, the CDR3 reads TGTGCCAGCAGTTCGGGACAGGGGGTCAGGGGCTTGTTCTTC.

This rearrangement joins TRBV13 to TRBJ2-1; 13 bases are shared with TRBD2. The germline V gene encodes CDR1 PRHDT and CDR2 FYEKMQ (reference sequence). After removal of 5 bases from V and 6 bases from J, the junction contained 4 bases not matched to a gene. The CDR3 extends over 15 amino acids. The chain's CDR3 is CASSRTSGGVNEQFF. The CDR3 bases are TGTGCCAGCAGCCGGACTAGCGGGGGAGTCAATGAGCAGTTCTTC.

The chain joins TRBV11-2 to TRBJ1-4; D gene ambiguous. The CDR3 has 15 amino acids. Trimming removed 0 bases from V and 2 bases from J, with 7 bases in between. Germline V CDR1 and CDR2: SGHAT, FQNNGV. CDR3 sequence reads: CASSLEAGTNEKLFF. Here the CDR3 DNA reads TGTGCCAGCAGCTTAGAAGCGGGGACTAATGAAAAACTGTTTTTT. Based on the CDR3 plus reference TRBV11-2 and TRBJ1-4, the full variable domain is EAGVAQSPRYKIIEKRQSVAFWCNPISGHATLYWYQQILGQGPKLLIQFQNNGVVDDSQLPKDRFSAERLKGVDSTLKIQPAKLEDSAVYLCASSLEAGTNEKLFFGSGTQLSVL.

The V gene is TRBV28, the J gene TRBJ1-6; a weak D match, TRBD1 (6 bases). Germline values: CDR1 MDHEN, CDR2 SYDVKM. This CDR3 contains 16 residues. The V end was cut by 7 bases, the J end by 8 bases, with 21 bases between. The CDR3 nucleotides read TGTGCCAGCATCGACGTGAGACAGGACCGACATTCACCCCTCCACTTT. Amino acids: CASIDVRQDRHSPLHF.

V is TRBV13 and J is TRBJ1-4; no definite D call. Germline V gene lookup returns CDR1 PRHDT and CDR2 FYEKMQ (reference sequence). The CDR3 sequence is 14 residues long. Deletions cut 6 bases from V and 4 bases from J, with 12 bases between. The CDR3 reads CASSNGMGNEKLFF. In DNA form, the CDR3 reads TGTGCCAGCAGTAACGGAATGGGTAATGAAAAACTGTTTTTT. Looking up the rest from reference TRBV13 and TRBJ1-4 gives the full variable domain: AAGVIQSPRHLIKEKRETATLKCYPIPRHDTVYWYQQGPGQDPQFLISFYEKMQSDKGSIPDRFSAQQFSDYHSELNMSSLELGDSALYFCASSNGMGNEKLFFGSGTQLSVL.